This TCR beta chain was documented in a study of OX40 agonist ivuxolimab in advanced cancers. The overall study: Patients in the trial were receiving intravenous ivuxolimab every 2 weeks, at doses of 0.01 to 10 mg/kg. Males comprised roughly four fifths of the group, whose mean age was 60 years (range about 20 to 85). Previous treatment with anti-PD-1, anti-PD-L1 or anti-CTLA-4 therapy was allowed; less than 45% had received some.

Only in-frame clones appear in the TCRdb table, and some are missing; sequencing was by immunoSEQ multiplex PCR. Of around 62,000 clones in the sample, roughly 84% are singletons; the top ten hold about 4.8%. This clone has a single count. The starting material was CD4+ or CD8+ T cells sorted from blood, obtained in a trial of the OX40 agonist ivuxolimab. The source of this sequence is an adult with an advanced solid tumor such as melanoma, head and neck, liver or kidney cancer.

The CDR3 loop is CASSVGPPGTGGFTEAFF. CDR3 DNA sequence: TGTGCCAGCAGCGTAGGACCTCCGGGGACAGGGGGCTTTACTGAAGCTTTCTTT. This chain uses TRBV9 with TRBJ1-1, with 12 bases fitting TRBD1. The trim removed 0 bases at V and 5 bases at J, leaving 11 bases unmatched. Looked up from germline, CDR1 is SGDLS and CDR2 is YYNGEE. CDR3 length: 18 residues.